Sequencing of this TCR beta chain was carried out in a study of blood T cell repertoires in COVID-19. The CDR3 is made up of 17 amino acids. The germline CDR1 and CDR2 sequences are MDHEN and SYDVKM. Trimming at V came to 3 bases and at J to 4 bases, leaving 8 bases not matched to a gene. The assay was immunoSEQ multiplex PCR, and TCRdb's table has in-frame clones only and misses some. The table records 200,000 to 300,000 clones, 86% of them present only once. This chain links TRBV28 with TRBJ2-6; 8 bases are a match to TRBD1. Input material: peripheral blood. The receptor was derived from a woman aged 55-75 years who had recovered from COVID-19. CDR3 DNA: TGTGCCAGCAGTTTCACCAGGGGGCTAGCCGGGGCCAACGTCCTGACTTTC. This codes for CASSFTRGLAGANVLTF. Supplemented by reference TRBV28 and TRBJ2-6, the full variable domain reads DVKVTQSSRYLVKRTGEKVFLECVQDMDHENMFWYRQDPGLGLRLIYFSYDVKMKEKGDIPEGYSVSREKKERFSLILESASTNQTSMYLCASSFTRGLAGANVLTFGAGSRLTVL.